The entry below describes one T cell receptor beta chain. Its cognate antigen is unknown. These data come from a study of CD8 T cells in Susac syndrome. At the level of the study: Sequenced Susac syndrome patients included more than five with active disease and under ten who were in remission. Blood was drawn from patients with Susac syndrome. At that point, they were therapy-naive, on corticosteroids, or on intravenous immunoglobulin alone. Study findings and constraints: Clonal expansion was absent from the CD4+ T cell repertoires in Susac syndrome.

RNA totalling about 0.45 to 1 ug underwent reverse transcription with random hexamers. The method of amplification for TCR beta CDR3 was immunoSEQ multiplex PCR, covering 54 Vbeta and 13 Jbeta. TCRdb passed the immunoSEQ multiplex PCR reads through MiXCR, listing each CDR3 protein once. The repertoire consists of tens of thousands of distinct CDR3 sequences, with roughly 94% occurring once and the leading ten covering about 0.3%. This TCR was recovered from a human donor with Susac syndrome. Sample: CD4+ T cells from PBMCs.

The CDR3 protein is CAWSFFSGASSYEQYF. The DNA of the CDR3 is TGTGCCTGGAGTTTCTTCAGCGGGGCCAGCTCCTACGAGCAGTACTTC. V usage is TRBV30 and J usage is TRBJ2-7, with 7 bases lining up with TRBD2. The CDR3 length is 16 residues. V trimming: 2 bases; J trimming: 0 bases; junction bases outside the gene matches: 10. Germline V gene lookup returns CDR1 GTSNPN and CDR2 SVGIG (reference sequence).